Reported below is one T cell receptor beta chain. These data come from a study of blood T cell repertoires in COVID-19. The CDR3 spans 14 residues. The germline CDR1 and CDR2 sequences are SGHNT and YYREEE (reference sequence). Between the trimmed V and J ends, which lost 1 base and 6 bases, there was a span of 11 bases. Assay used: immunoSEQ multiplex PCR; TCRdb lists only in-frame clones, some missing. The sample contains approximately 170,000 clones, 88% of which appear only once. The TCR originated in a man between 60 and 75 years old with acute or convalescent COVID-19. The genes are TRBV5-4 and TRBJ2-1; D perhaps matches TRBD2 (6 bases). The sample taken for sequencing was peripheral blood. The CDR3 region is CASSLRPEGNEQFF. As DNA, the CDR3 is TGTGCCAGCAGCTTGAGGCCGGAGGGCAATGAGCAGTTCTTC.